This T cell receptor (beta chain) appears in the sequencing data of a study of cytomegalovirus exposure and HLA in healthy donors. Donors likely had unrecorded immune exposures despite being nominally healthy when sampled. CDR3 size: 14 residues. V was clipped by 7 bases and J by 7 bases; unmatched bases: 8. The germline CDR1 and CDR2 sequences are SQVTM and ANQGSEA. A multiplex PCR was run with 60 Vbeta primers and 13 Jbeta primers. The protocol was immunoSEQ multiplex PCR, while the TCRdb copy is restricted to in-frame clones and leaves out a portion. The sample has around 110,000 clones, roughly three fifths seen once; the top ten hold roughly 8.6%. This clone was observed a few times.

Sequencing was performed on PBMCs. The clonotype comes from a woman in her 40s in good health and CMV-seropositive. V usage is TRBV29-1 and J usage is TRBJ2-1; TRBD2 matches 12 bases. CDR3 nucleotides: TGCAGCGCCCGACTAGCGGGAGTGGGTAATGAGCAGTTCTTC. It codes for CSARLAGVGNEQFF.